The 20 T cell receptor beta chains given below trace back to one sample, sequenced in a study of blood T cell dynamics during melanoma immunotherapy. Data came from immunoSEQ multiplex PCR; TCRdb stores just in-frame clones and leaves some out. Here the sample spans approximately 14,000 clones, roughly 90% being singletons. Time point denoted: week 3, after first cycle of checkpoint inhibitor. Sequencing was performed on blood, taken from a patient treated with checkpoint blockade. These receptors originate from a human donor with melanoma.

The V call is TRBV7-8, the J call TRBJ2-4; 7 bases agree with TRBD2. The CDR3 covers 16 residues. Per germline, CDR1 SGHVS and CDR2 FQNEAQ. Trimming took 2 bases from V and 3 from J; bases not matched to a gene: 7. The chain's CDR3 is CASSLWGRADKNIQYF. The CDR3 nucleotides read TGTGCCAGCAGCTTATGGGGGAGGGCGGACAAAAACATTCAGTACTTC.

The gene calls are TRBV7-9 and TRBJ2-3, with D unresolved. Germline assignment: CDR1 SEHNR and CDR2 FQNEAQ (reference sequence). This CDR3 is built from 14 residues. Between the trimmed V and J ends, which lost 5 bases and 2 bases, there was a span of 11 bases. DNA for the CDR3: TGTGCCAGCAGCCTCTCCCTAAACACAGATACGCAGTATTTT. Protein sequence: CASSLSLNTDTQYF.

The gene calls are TRBV28 and TRBJ2-2, with TRBD2 matching over 9 bases. Germline assignment: CDR1 MDHEN and CDR2 SYDVKM. This CDR3 has 15 residues. The junction had 8 bases not matched to a gene; V was cut back by 8 bases and J by 4 bases. DNA for the CDR3: TGTGCCAGCTCCCTGATAGCGGGAGTCACCGGGGAGCTGTTTTTT. Encoded protein: CASSLIAGVTGELFF.

The sample holds a few counts of this clone. The J gene is TRBJ1-6, the V gene TRBV6-5; 8 nucleotides line up with TRBD1. The CDR3 has 14 residues. Germline assignment: CDR1 MNHEY and CDR2 SVGAGI. The V and J ends lost 8 bases and 7 bases, in that order; junction bases with no gene match: 7. The CDR3 spells CASRSGGSNSPLHF. The CDR3 region has the DNA TGTGCCAGCCGCTCAGGGGGCTCGAATTCACCCCTCCACTTT.

The chain is built from TRBV5-1 and TRBJ2-1, with D unresolved. The CDR3 totals 13 residues. Looked up from germline, CDR1 is SGHRS and CDR2 is YFSETQ. Trimming took off 3 bases at V and 0 bases at J, with 4 bases between the two ends. CDR3 bases: TGCGCCAGCAGCTCCAGCTCCTACAATGAGCAGTTCTTC. Its translation is CASSSSSYNEQFF.

This clone was found once. The chain carries TRBV4-2 and TRBJ2-7; D possibly corresponds to TRBD1 (6 bases). CDR1 is LGHNA and CDR2 is YNFKEQ in the germline V gene. V lost 3 bases and J 5 bases, leaving 17 bases between the germline ends. This CDR3 contains 15 residues. CDR3 amino acids: CASSQEPRGTNEQYF. CDR3 bases: TGTGCCAGCAGCCAGGAACCCAGGGGTACTAACGAGCAGTACTTC.

CDR3 in amino acids: CASSFKSPADTQYF. The DNA of the CDR3 is TGTGCCAGCAGCTTTAAGTCCCCCGCAGATACGCAGTATTTT. The rearrangement uses TRBV7-8 and TRBJ2-3; D call uncertain. CDR3 length: 14 amino acids. The V end lost 3 bases, the J end lost 4 bases, and 11 bases lay between the germline ends. The germline CDR1 and CDR2 sequences are SGHVS and FQNEAQ.

The chain links TRBV12-5 to TRBJ2-5; D gene ambiguous. This CDR3 region has 12 residues. Germline V lookup: CDR1 LGHNT, CDR2 FRNRAP. The V end lost 6 bases, the J end lost 2 bases, and 7 bases lay between the germline ends. Here the CDR3 reads CASGQEQETQYF. Written as DNA, the CDR3 is TGTGCTAGTGGCCAAGAACAAGAGACCCAGTACTTC.

The rearrangement links TRBV7-2 to TRBJ1-5; 9 nucleotides line up with TRBD1. V lost 5 bases to trimming and J lost 7 bases; unmatched junction nucleotides: 6. CDR1 SGHTA and CDR2 FQGNSA come from the germline V gene. The CDR3 runs 14 residues. The CDR3 loop reads CASSRTGVGQPQHF. The CDR3 region has the DNA TGTGCCAGCAGCAGGACAGGGGTTGGCCAGCCCCAGCATTTT.

This chain uses TRBV23-1 with TRBJ1-1, with D hard to call. TRBV23-1 is labeled an ORF, and its function is uncertain. V was clipped by 8 bases and J by 5 bases, with 24 bases between them. This CDR3 has 16 amino acids. The CDR3 sequence: CASSDLRSRRSTEAFF. CDR3 nucleotide sequence: TGCGCCAGCTCCGACCTAAGATCCCGGAGGTCAACTGAAGCTTTCTTT.

This sequence joins TRBV25-1 and TRBJ2-5; D is perhaps TRBD2 (7 bases). Germline CDR1 is MGHDK and CDR2 is SYGVNS. V was shortened by 2 bases and J by 5 bases, with 15 bases between the two germline ends. The CDR3 sequence is 15 residues long. DNA of the CDR3: TGTGCCAGCAGTGAAGAGGGGGGGCGCTTCGAGACCCAGTACTTC. Its protein product is CASSEEGGRFETQYF.

The chain joins TRBV6-6 to TRBJ2-1, with a possible D match to TRBD2 (5 bases). Germline CDR1 and CDR2: MNHNY and SVGAGI (reference sequence). Trimming cost V 8 bases and J 4 bases, with 21 bases left between them. The CDR3 spans 16 residues. The CDR3 region has the DNA TGTGCCAGCGACCCGAAACACGGGAAGGTTTACAATGAGCAGTTCTTC. Its protein is CASDPKHGKVYNEQFF.

This chain uses TRBV5-1 with TRBJ2-2, with 9 bases aligning to TRBD1. Per germline, CDR1 SGHRS and CDR2 YFSETQ. Unmatched junction bases numbered 11, after V lost 4 bases and J lost 4 bases. The CDR3 runs 17 residues. The DNA of the CDR3 is TGCGCCAGCAGCGCTGGGCCGGGACAGGGACCCACCGGGGAGCTGTTTTTT. Its protein is CASSAGPGQGPTGELFF.

V and J are TRBV5-8 and TRBJ1-5; D unclear. This CDR3 is 15 amino acids long. V was trimmed by 2 bases and J by 4 bases, leaving 13 bases between them. Germline-derived CDR1 and CDR2 are SGHTS and YDEGEE. The CDR3 DNA follows: TGTGCCAGCAGCTTCTGGAAGACTTCGAATCAGCCCCAGCATTTT. Protein: CASSFWKTSNQPQHF.

V usage is TRBV9 and J usage is TRBJ2-2; 11 bases map to TRBD2. Germline assignment: CDR1 SGDLS and CDR2 YYNGEE. V shed 0 bases, J shed 8 bases, and the junction held 6 bases outside the gene matches. The CDR3 has 16 residues. Written as DNA, the CDR3 is TGTGCCAGCAGCGTAGCTATGGGACTAGCGGCTGGGGAGCTGTTTTTT. Translation: CASSVAMGLAAGELFF.

The chain links TRBV7-9 to TRBJ1-2; D not certain. The CDR3 consists of 13 residues. Germline assignment: CDR1 SEHNR and CDR2 FQNEAQ (reference sequence). Trimming took 2 bases from V and 4 from J, leaving 8 bases between them. CDR3 nucleotide sequence: TGTGCCAGCAGCTTATCTGCAGTCTATGGCTACACCTTC. Protein: CASSLSAVYGYTF.

This clone appeared a single time. CDR3 coding DNA: TGTGCCAGCTACGACTGGGCAGGGGGGGCCCGCCAGTACTTC. This translates into CASYDWAGGARQYF. The chain uses TRBV6-5 and TRBJ2-5; D could derive from TRBD1 or TRBD2 (7 bases each). The germline CDR1 and CDR2 sequences are MNHEY and SVGAGI. The CDR3 totals 14 residues. V dropped 8 bases and J dropped 10 bases, with 23 bases sitting between them.

This clone was counted a single time. This rearrangement joins TRBV5-5 to TRBJ1-2, with 7 nucleotides matching TRBD1. The CDR3 contains 13 residues. V lost 3 bases and J lost 1; bases outside the gene matches: 0. CDR1 is SGHKS, CDR2 YYEKEE, per germline (reference sequence). CDR3 coding DNA: TGTGCCAGCAGCTCAGGGGGTAACTATGGCTACACCTTC. Residues: CASSSGGNYGYTF.

This chain joins TRBV5-1 and TRBJ2-2; D unresolved. CDR3 length: 15 amino acids. With 4 bases removed from V and 6 bases from J, the gap between germline ends came to 16 bases. The germline V gene has CDR1 SGHRS and CDR2 YFSETQ. CDR3 nucleotide sequence: TGCGCCAGCAGCCCTCCTAAGGCTCGGTCCGGGGAGCTGTTTTTT. Translation: CASSPPKARSGELFF. Supplemented by reference TRBV5-1 and TRBJ2-2, the full variable domain reads KAGVTQTPRYLIKTRGQQVTLSCSPISGHRSVSWYQQTPGQGLQFLFEYFSETQRNKGNFPGRFSGRQFSNSRSEMNVSTLELGDSALYLCASSPPKARSGELFFGEGSRLTVL.

CDR3 in DNA: TGTGCCTGGAGTGTACCACTGAGCGGTTCAAGCCACGAGCAGTACTTC. This sequence encodes CAWSVPLSGSSHEQYF. The rearrangement links TRBV30 to TRBJ2-7; D might be TRBD2 (5 bases). CDR3 length: 16 amino acids. Germline CDR1 and CDR2: GTSNPN and SVGIG (reference sequence). Trimming removed 0 bases from V and 5 bases from J, with 20 bases in between.